This T cell receptor beta chain was captured in a study of T cell responses to AZD1222 COVID-19 vaccine. The study, taken as a whole, reports: Seropositive AZD1222 recipients at baseline numbered only five or six.

With respect to this clone: Its antigen is unknown.

Sequencing was performed with immunoSEQ multiplex PCR; in TCRdb, only in-frame clones are kept and a portion is missing. The sample yields 160,000 or so clones, roughly 89% seen once. V was pared by 0 bases and J by 8 bases, with 15 bases between. This CDR3 contains 15 residues. In germline, CDR1 is SGHNT, CDR2 YYREEE (reference sequence). The clonotype was recovered from an adult in good health. The V and J genes are TRBV5-4 and TRBJ2-1; D might be TRBD1 (5 bases). The sample consisted of peripheral blood, taken on day 0 of AZD1222 vaccination. CDR3 sequence reads: CASSLGGRGADEQFF. As DNA, the CDR3 is TGTGCCAGCAGCTTGGGGGGTCGTGGGGCCGATGAGCAGTTCTTC.